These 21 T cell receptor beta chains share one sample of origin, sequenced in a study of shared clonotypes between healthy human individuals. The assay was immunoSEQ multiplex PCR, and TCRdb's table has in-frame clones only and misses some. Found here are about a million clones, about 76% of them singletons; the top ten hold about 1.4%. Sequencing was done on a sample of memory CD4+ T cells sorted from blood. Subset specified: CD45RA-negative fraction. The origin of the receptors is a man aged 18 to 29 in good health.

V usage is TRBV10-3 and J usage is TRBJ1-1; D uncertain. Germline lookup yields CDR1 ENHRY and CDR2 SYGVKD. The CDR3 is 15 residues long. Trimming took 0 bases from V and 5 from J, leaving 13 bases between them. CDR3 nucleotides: TGTGCCATCAGTGAGTCGTTGGCTATGGGGACTGAAGCTTTCTTT. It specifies CAISESLAMGTEAFF.

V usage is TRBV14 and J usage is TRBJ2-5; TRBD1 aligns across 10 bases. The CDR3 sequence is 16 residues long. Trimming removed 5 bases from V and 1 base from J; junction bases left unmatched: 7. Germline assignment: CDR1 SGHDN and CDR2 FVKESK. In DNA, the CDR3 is TGTGCCAGCAGCTCCCGGACAGGGGGTTTCCAAGAGACCCAGTACTTC. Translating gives CASSSRTGGFQETQYF.

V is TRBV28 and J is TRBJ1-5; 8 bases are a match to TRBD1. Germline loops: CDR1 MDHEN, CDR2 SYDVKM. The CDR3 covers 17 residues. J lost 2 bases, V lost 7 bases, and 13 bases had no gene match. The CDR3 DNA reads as TGTGCCAGCAAAGACTCTTCAGGGGGCCGACGCAATCAGCCCCAGCATTTT. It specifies CASKDSSGGRRNQPQHF.

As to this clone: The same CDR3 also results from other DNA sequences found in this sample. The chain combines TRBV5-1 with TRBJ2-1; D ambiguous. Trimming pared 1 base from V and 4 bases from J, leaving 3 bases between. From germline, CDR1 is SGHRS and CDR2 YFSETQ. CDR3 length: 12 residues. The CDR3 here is CASSLKYNEQFF. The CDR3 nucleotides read TGCGCCAGCAGCTTGAAATACAATGAGCAGTTCTTC.

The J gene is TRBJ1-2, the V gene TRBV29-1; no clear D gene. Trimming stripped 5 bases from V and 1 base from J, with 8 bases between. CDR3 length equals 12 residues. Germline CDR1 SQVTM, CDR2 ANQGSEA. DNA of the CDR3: TGCAGCGTTTTGGGCAGTAACTATGGCTACACCTTC. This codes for CSVLGSNYGYTF.

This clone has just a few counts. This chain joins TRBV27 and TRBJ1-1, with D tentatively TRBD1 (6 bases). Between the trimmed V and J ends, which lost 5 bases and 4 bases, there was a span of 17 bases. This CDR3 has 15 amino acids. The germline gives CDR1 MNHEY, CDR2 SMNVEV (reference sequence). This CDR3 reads CASSGRTVRSTEAFF. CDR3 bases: TGTGCCAGCAGTGGAAGGACAGTCCGAAGCACTGAAGCTTTCTTT.

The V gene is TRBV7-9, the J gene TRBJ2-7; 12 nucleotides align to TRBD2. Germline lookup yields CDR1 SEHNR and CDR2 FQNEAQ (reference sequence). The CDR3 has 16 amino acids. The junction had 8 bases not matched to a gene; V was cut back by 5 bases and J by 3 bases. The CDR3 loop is CASSGGRLAGVYEQYF. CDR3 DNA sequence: TGTGCCAGCAGCGGGGGTAGACTAGCGGGGGTCTACGAGCAGTACTTC.

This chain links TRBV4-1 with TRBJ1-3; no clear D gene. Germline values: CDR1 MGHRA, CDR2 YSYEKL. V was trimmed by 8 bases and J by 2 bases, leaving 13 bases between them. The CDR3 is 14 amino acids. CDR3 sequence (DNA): TGCGCCAGCTGCCCCTTGGGGACTGGAAACACCATATATTTT. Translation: CASCPLGTGNTIYF.

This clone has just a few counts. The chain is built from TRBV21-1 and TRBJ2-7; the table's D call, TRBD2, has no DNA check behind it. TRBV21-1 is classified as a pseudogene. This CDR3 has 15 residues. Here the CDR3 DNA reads TGTGCCAGCAGCAAATCAACCTATTCCCACTACGAGCAGTACTTC. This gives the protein CASSKSTYSHYEQYF.

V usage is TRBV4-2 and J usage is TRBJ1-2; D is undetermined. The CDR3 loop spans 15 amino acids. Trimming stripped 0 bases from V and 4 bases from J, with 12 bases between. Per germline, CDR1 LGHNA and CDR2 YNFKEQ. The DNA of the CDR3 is TGTGCCAGCAGCCAAGATAGCGGCCAATCCTATGGCTACACCTTC. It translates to CASSQDSGQSYGYTF.

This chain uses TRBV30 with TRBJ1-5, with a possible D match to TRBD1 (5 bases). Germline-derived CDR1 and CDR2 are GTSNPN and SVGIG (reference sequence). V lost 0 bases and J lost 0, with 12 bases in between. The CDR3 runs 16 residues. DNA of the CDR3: TGTGCCTGGAGTGTGGGCCAGGGCTATAGCAATCAGCCCCAGCATTTT. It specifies CAWSVGQGYSNQPQHF.

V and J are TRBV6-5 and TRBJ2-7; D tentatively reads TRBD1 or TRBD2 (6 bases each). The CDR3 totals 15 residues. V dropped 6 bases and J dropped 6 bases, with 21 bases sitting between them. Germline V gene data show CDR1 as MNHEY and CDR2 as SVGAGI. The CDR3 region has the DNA TGTGCCAGCAGATCAACCGGGCCCAGGGGAGGCGAGCAGTACTTC. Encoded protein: CASRSTGPRGGEQYF.

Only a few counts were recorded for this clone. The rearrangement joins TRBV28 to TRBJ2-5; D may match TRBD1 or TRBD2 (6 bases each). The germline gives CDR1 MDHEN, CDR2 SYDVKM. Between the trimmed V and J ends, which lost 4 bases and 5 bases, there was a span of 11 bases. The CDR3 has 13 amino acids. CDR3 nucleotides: TGTGCCAGCAGTTCGACAGGAGGGGAGACCCAGTACTTC. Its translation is CASSSTGGETQYF. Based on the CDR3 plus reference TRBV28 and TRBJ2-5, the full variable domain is DVKVTQSSRYLVKRTGEKVFLECVQDMDHENMFWYRQDPGLGLRLIYFSYDVKMKEKGDIPEGYSVSREKKERFSLILESASTNQTSMYLCASSSTGGETQYFGPGTRLLVL.

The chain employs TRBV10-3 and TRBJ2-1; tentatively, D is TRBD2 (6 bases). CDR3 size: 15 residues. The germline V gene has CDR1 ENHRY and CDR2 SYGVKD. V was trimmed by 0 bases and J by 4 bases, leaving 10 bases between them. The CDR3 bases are TGTGCCATCAGTGAGTCCGGGGGTAGGTACAATGAGCAGTTCTTC. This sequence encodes CAISESGGRYNEQFF.

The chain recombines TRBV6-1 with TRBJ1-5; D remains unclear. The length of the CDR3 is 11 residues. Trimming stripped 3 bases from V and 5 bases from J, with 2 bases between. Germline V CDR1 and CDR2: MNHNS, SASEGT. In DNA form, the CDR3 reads TGTGCCAGCAGTGACCATCAGCCCCAGCATTTT. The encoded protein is CASSDHQPQHF.

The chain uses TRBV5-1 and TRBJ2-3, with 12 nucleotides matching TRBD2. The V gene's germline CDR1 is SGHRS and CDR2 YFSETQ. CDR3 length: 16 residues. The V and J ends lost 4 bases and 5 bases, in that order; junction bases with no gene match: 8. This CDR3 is CASSSGLAGYRDTQYF. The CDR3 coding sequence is TGCGCCAGCAGCAGCGGACTAGCGGGGTATAGAGATACGCAGTATTTT.

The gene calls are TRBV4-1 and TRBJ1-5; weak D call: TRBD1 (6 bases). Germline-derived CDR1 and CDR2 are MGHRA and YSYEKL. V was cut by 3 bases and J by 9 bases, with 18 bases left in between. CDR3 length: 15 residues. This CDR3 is CASSQGGGHEGPQHF. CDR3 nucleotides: TGCGCCAGCAGCCAGGGCGGGGGGCACGAAGGGCCCCAGCATTTT.

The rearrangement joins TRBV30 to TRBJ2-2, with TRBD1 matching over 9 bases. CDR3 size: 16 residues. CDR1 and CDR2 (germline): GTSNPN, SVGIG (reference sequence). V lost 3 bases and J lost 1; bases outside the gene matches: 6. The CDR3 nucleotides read TGTGCCTGGAGACCAATGGGACAGGGGAACACCGGGGAGCTGTTTTTT. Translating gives CAWRPMGQGNTGELFF.

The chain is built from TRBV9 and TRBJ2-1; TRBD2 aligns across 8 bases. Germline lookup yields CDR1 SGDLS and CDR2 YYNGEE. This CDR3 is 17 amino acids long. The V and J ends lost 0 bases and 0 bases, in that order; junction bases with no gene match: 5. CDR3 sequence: CASSVGVGTSSYNEQFF. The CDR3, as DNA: TGTGCCAGCAGCGTAGGGGTAGGGACTAGCTCCTACAATGAGCAGTTCTTC.

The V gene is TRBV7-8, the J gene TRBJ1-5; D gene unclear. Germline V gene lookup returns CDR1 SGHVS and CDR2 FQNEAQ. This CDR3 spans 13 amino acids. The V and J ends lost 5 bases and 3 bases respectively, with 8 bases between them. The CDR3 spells CASSLGDNQPQHF. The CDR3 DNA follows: TGTGCCAGCAGCCTCGGGGACAATCAGCCCCAGCATTTT. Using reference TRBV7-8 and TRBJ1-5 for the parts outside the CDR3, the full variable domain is GAGVSQSPRYKVAKRGQDVALRCDPISGHVSLFWYQQALGQGPEFLTYFQNEAQLDKSGLPSDRFFAERPEGSVSTLKIQRTQQEDSAVYLCASSLGDNQPQHFGDGTRLSIL.

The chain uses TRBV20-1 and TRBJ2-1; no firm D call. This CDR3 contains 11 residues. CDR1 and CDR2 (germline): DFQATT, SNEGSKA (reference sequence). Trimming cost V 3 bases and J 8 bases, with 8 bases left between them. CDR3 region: CSASVEHEQFF. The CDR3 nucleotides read TGCAGTGCTAGTGTCGAGCATGAGCAGTTCTTC.